A selection of T cell receptor beta chains follows, all from one sample in a study of shared clonotypes between healthy human individuals. Sequencing used immunoSEQ multiplex PCR; TCRdb keeps in-frame clones, though not all of them. The table lists 2,100,000 or so clones, around 95% of them singletons. Material: naive CD4+ T cells sorted from blood. Receptors originate from a man aged 18-30 years in good health. The conserved cysteine and the conserved F or W are not part of the CDR3 here. The order of the fields is J gene, CDR3 length, D gene, V gene, CDR3 protein. A D gene is named only where the DNA matches it firmly.

j_call: TRBJ2-7; cdr3_length: 13; d_call: .; v_call: TRBV11-2; cdr3_aa: ASSLRRDPSYEQY
j_call: TRBJ1-3; cdr3_length: 12; d_call: .; v_call: TRBV5-1; cdr3_aa: ASSLGTTGNTIY
j_call: TRBJ1-6; cdr3_length: 12; d_call: .; v_call: TRBV30; cdr3_aa: AWNREGYNSPLH
j_call: TRBJ1-6; cdr3_length: 12; d_call: TRBD1; v_call: TRBV19; cdr3_aa: ASSMDRDNSPLH
j_call: TRBJ1-6; cdr3_length: 12; d_call: .; v_call: TRBV29-1; cdr3_aa: SVQPGGTNSPLH
j_call: TRBJ2-7; cdr3_length: 10; d_call: .; v_call: TRBV12-5; cdr3_aa: ASGLGIYEQY
j_call: TRBJ2-7; cdr3_length: 14; d_call: TRBD2; v_call: TRBV7-2; cdr3_aa: ASSLETSGRGYEQY
j_call: TRBJ1-3; cdr3_length: 14; d_call: .; v_call: TRBV11-2; cdr3_aa: ASRKPSDSSGNTIY
j_call: TRBJ2-1; cdr3_length: 9; d_call: .; v_call: TRBV10-2; cdr3_aa: ASSEYNEQF
j_call: TRBJ2-5; cdr3_length: 13; d_call: TRBD1; v_call: TRBV28; cdr3_aa: ASRGTGLAQETQY
j_call: TRBJ2-7; cdr3_length: 10; d_call: .; v_call: TRBV6-6; cdr3_aa: ASSWKEYEQY
j_call: TRBJ2-3; cdr3_length: 12; d_call: .; v_call: TRBV6-5; cdr3_aa: ASSRVRFTDTQY